This T cell receptor (beta chain) was sequenced in a study of T cells after yellow fever vaccination. Study information: Where fractions had low cell numbers, libraries were prepared from them with the SMART-Seq v4 Ultra Low Input RNA kit.

Worth noting for this clonotype: Antigen: not known.

It was through 5'RACE template switching that TCR cDNA was made, with a universal primer site and UMIs added. TCRdb reanalysed the 5' RACE reads using MiXCR and keeps one entry per CDR3 protein. The sample consists of a few hundred thousand distinct CDR3 sequences, under 14% of them appearing once. This CDR3 is built from 13 residues. Deletions cut 4 bases from V and 6 bases from J, with 10 bases between. Per germline, CDR1 MDHEN and CDR2 SYDVKM. Broader study findings: Though weaker, the secondary response peaked faster, on day 5 versus 15. A large majority of primary-vaccination clones showed up again after the booster (96% CD4, 88% CD8).

The clonotype comes from a man between 18 and 29 years old who received the YFV17D yellow fever vaccine. The material sequenced was PBMCs, taken on the day of the first yellow fever vaccination. The chain carries TRBV28 and TRBJ1-5; no clear D gene. CDR3 sequence (DNA): TGTGCCAGCAGTTCGGCTGAGGGTCAGCCCCAGCATTTT. Its translation: CASSSAEGQPQHF.